This T cell receptor (beta chain) originates from a study of T cell responses to AZD1222 COVID-19 vaccine. Germline assignment: CDR1 SGHAT and CDR2 FQNNGV. The CDR3 has 13 residues. V lost 4 bases, J lost 8 bases, and 5 bases stayed unmatched. About this clone itself: Antigen specificity is unknown.

This table comes from immunoSEQ multiplex PCR, and its TCRdb copy is limited to in-frame clones, with some not included. The data show roughly 180,000 clones, about 89% seen once. General study findings and limits: Following two doses of AZD1222, Spike-specific TCR breadth and depth rose. Nearly half of unique spike-specific TCRs reportedly avoided B.1.351 and B.1.1.7 mutated regions. The donor group comprised mostly white British people and more females; the analysis possibly underestimated clonal diversity.

The J gene is TRBJ1-2, the V gene TRBV11-2, with 9 bases aligning to TRBD1. The sequences come from peripheral blood, collected 28 days after the second AZD1222 dose. This clonotype was obtained from an adult who received the AZD1222 COVID-19 vaccine. This CDR3 is CASSWDRAGGYTF. Here the CDR3 DNA reads TGTGCCAGCAGCTGGGACAGGGCTGGAGGCTACACCTTC.